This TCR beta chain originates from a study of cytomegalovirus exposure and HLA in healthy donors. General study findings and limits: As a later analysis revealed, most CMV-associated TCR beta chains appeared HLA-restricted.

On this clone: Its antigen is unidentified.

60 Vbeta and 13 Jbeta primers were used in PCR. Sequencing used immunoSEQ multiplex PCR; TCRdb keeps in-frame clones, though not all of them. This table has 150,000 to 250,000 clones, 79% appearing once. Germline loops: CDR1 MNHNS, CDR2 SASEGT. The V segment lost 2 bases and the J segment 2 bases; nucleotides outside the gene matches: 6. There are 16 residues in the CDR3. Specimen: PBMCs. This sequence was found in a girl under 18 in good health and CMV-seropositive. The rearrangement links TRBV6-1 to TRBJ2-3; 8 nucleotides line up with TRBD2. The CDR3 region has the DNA TGTGCCAGCAGTGAATCCAGCGGGGGCCCCACAGATACGCAGTATTTT. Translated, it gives CASSESSGGPTDTQYF.